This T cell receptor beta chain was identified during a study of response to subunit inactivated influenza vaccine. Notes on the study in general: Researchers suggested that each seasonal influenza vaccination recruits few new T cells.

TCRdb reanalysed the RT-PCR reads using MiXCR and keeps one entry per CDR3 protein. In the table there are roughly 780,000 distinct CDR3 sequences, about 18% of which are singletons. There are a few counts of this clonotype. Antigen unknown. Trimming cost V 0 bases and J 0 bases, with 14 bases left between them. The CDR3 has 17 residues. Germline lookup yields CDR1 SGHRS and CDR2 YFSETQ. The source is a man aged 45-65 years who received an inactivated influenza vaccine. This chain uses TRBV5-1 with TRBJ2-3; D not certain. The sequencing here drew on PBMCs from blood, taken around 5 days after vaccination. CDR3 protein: CASSLAGTSRSTDTQYF. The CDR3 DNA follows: TGCGCCAGCAGCTTGGCCGGAACAAGCCGGAGCACAGATACGCAGTATTTT. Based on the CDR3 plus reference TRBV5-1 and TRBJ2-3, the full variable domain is KAGVTQTPRYLIKTRGQQVTLSCSPISGHRSVSWYQQTPGQGLQFLFEYFSETQRNKGNFPGRFSGRQFSNSRSEMNVSTLELGDSALYLCASSLAGTSRSTDTQYFGPGTRLTVL.